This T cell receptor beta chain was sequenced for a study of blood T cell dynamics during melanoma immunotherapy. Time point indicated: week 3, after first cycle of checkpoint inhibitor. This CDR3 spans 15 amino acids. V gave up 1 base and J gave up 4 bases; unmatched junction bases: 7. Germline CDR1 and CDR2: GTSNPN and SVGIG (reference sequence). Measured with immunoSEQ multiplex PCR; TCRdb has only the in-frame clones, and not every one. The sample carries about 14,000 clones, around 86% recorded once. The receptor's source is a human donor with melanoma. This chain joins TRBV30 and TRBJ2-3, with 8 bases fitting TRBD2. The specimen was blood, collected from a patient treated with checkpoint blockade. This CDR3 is CAWSDLAGVSDTQYF. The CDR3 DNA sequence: TGTGCCTGGAGTGATCTAGCGGGTGTTTCAGATACGCAGTATTTT.